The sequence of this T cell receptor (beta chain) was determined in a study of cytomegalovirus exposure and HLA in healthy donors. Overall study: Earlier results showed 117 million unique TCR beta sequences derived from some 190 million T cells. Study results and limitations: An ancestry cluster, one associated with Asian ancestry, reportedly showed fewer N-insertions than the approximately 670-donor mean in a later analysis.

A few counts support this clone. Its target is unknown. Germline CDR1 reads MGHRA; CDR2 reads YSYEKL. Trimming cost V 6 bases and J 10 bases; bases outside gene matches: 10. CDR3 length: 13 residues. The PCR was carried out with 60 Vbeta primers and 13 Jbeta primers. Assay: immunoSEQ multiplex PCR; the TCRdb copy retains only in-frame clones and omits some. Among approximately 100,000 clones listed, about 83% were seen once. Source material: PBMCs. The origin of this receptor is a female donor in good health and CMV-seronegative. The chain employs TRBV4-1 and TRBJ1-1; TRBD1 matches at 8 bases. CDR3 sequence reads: CASREQGARGAFF. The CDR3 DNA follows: TGCGCCAGCAGGGAGCAGGGGGCGCGGGGAGCTTTCTTT.